Shown below are 20 T cell receptor beta chains from a single sample sequenced in a study of OX40 agonist ivuxolimab in advanced cancers. Using immunoSEQ multiplex PCR, the repertoire was profiled, and TCRdb retains in-frame clones only, with some absent. This sample has approximately 40,000 clones; around 83% occur once, and the top ten carry around 17%. The sequencing used CD4+ or CD8+ T cells sorted from blood, collected in a trial of the OX40 agonist ivuxolimab. These receptors were taken from an adult with an advanced solid tumor such as melanoma, head and neck, liver or kidney cancer.

J is TRBJ2-7 and V is TRBV7-2; no firm D call. Looked up from germline, CDR1 is SGHTA and CDR2 is FQGNSA. The CDR3 is 13 amino acids. V lost 1 base to trimming and J lost 7 bases, with 11 bases between them. This CDR3 reads CASSLVAAREQYF. The DNA of the CDR3 is TGTGCCAGCAGCTTAGTCGCCGCTAGAGAGCAGTACTTC.

V usage is TRBV5-1 and J usage is TRBJ1-1; 7 nucleotides agree with TRBD1. Trimming at V came to 0 bases and at J to 0 bases, leaving 8 bases not matched to a gene. The CDR3 spans 17 residues. Germline V gene data show CDR1 as SGHRS and CDR2 as YFSETQ. CDR3 DNA sequence: TGCGCCAGCAGCTTGGCCGGGACAGTAAGACTGAACACTGAAGCTTTCTTT. Its translation: CASSLAGTVRLNTEAFF.

This chain links TRBV19 with TRBJ2-1; 8 bases match TRBD2. The junction had 6 bases not matched to a gene; V was cut back by 1 base and J by 10 bases. Germline V gene data show CDR1 as LNHDA and CDR2 as SQIVND (reference sequence). CDR3 length equals 14 residues. The CDR3, as DNA: TGTGCCAGTAGTATAGCGGGAGGGCCTGGCGAGCAGTTCTTC. Protein product: CASSIAGGPGEQFF.

V gene TRBV15 combines with J gene TRBJ2-3; TRBD2 might be the D (6 bases). Trimming stripped 3 bases from V and 2 bases from J, with 18 bases between. This CDR3 is 17 amino acids long. Germline assignment: CDR1 LNHNV and CDR2 YYDKDF (reference sequence). CDR3 sequence (DNA): TGTGCCACCAGCAGGGACCGGGAGAGCACCCACACAGATACGCAGTATTTT. Protein product: CATSRDRESTHTDTQYF.

This chain joins TRBV29-1 and TRBJ1-1; D perhaps matches TRBD1 (6 bases). The length of the CDR3 is 10 residues. Germline CDR1 reads SQVTM; CDR2 reads ANQGSEA. Trimming stripped 5 bases from V and 7 bases from J, with 8 bases between. Here the CDR3 DNA reads TGCAGCGTTCCGGACAGTGAAGCTTTCTTT. Translation gives CSVPDSEAFF.

This clone appeared a single time. The chain links TRBV19 to TRBJ2-1; D may match TRBD1 or TRBD2 (7 bases each). The germline V gene encodes CDR1 LNHDA and CDR2 SQIVND (reference sequence). V dropped 3 bases and J dropped 7 bases, with 16 bases sitting between them. The CDR3 loop spans 15 amino acids. DNA of the CDR3: TGTGCCAGTAGTATCTTGCAGGGGGGGAGGAATGAGCAGTTCTTC. Amino acids: CASSILQGGRNEQFF.

This clone was recorded only once. V usage is TRBV6-4 and J usage is TRBJ2-7, with D unclear. The V gene lost 3 bases and the J gene lost 5 bases, with 11 bases spanning the gap. The CDR3 sequence is 13 residues long. The germline CDR1 and CDR2 sequences are MRHNA and SNTAGT. CDR3 sequence: CASSEVRGDEQYF. The CDR3 nucleotides are TGTGCCAGCAGTGAAGTCAGAGGCGACGAGCAGTACTTC.

About this clone: The identical CDR3 is also encoded by other nucleotide sequences in the sample. The V gene is TRBV27, the J gene TRBJ1-4; D not resolved. The germline V gene encodes CDR1 MNHEY and CDR2 SMNVEV (reference sequence). Trimming pared 2 bases from V and 7 bases from J, leaving 11 bases between. The CDR3 consists of 14 residues. CDR3: CASSLAGGGEKLFF. DNA of the CDR3: TGTGCCAGCAGTTTAGCCGGAGGCGGTGAAAAACTGTTTTTT.

This clone appeared a few times. The V and J genes are TRBV30 and TRBJ1-3; 8 bases are shared with TRBD1. The CDR3 totals 14 residues. V lost 7 bases and J lost 3; bases outside the gene matches: 8. Germline V CDR1 and CDR2: GTSNPN, SVGIG (reference sequence). The CDR3 nucleotides are TGTGCCTCAGACAGGGGTACGTTTGGAAACACCATATATTTT. It encodes CASDRGTFGNTIYF.

The J gene is TRBJ1-1, the V gene TRBV10-1; TRBD1 is a possible D gene (6 bases). V lost 1 base and J 11 bases, leaving 20 bases between the germline ends. The CDR3 spans 15 residues. Germline V gene sequence: CDR1 WNHNN, CDR2 SYGVQD (reference sequence). The CDR3 spells CASSEYLGDKDPAFF. The CDR3 nucleotides read TGCGCCAGCAGTGAGTACCTTGGGGACAAGGACCCGGCTTTCTTT.

V and J are TRBV30 and TRBJ2-3; D is uncertain. Germline V gene lookup returns CDR1 GTSNPN and CDR2 SVGIG (reference sequence). Trimming shortened V by 5 bases and J by 1 base, and 1 base separated the two germline ends. This CDR3 contains 10 residues. Here the CDR3 reads CAWGTDTQYF. CDR3 bases: TGTGCCTGGGGCACAGATACGCAGTATTTT.

J is TRBJ1-1 and V is TRBV19; perhaps TRBD1 as D (6 bases). Trimming removed 2 bases at V and 0 bases at J, with 16 bases between. This CDR3 has 17 residues. In germline, CDR1 is LNHDA, CDR2 SQIVND (reference sequence). The CDR3, as DNA: TGTGCCAGTAGTATACTTGGGACAAGGGGCATGAACACTGAAGCTTTCTTT. Its translation is CASSILGTRGMNTEAFF.

This clone was observed once. The chain carries TRBV13 and TRBJ1-4, with 9 positions matching TRBD1. V dropped 4 bases and J dropped 8; count of bases not matched to a gene: 5. The CDR3 has 14 residues. Germline V gene data show CDR1 as PRHDT and CDR2 as FYEKMQ (reference sequence). DNA of the CDR3: TGTGCCAGCAGCTCGGGACAGGGTTACGAAAAACTGTTTTTT. It translates to CASSSGQGYEKLFF.

The chain recombines TRBV5-6 with TRBJ1-2, with D possibly TRBD1 on 6 matching bases. From germline, CDR1 is SGHDT and CDR2 YYEEEE. V dropped 2 bases and J dropped 7 bases, with 9 bases sitting between them. The CDR3 loop spans 12 amino acids. CDR3 loop: CASSFGDIGYTF. The CDR3 region has the DNA TGTGCCAGCAGCTTCGGGGACATTGGCTACACCTTC.

The V gene is TRBV6-5, the J gene TRBJ1-2, with D perhaps TRBD1 (6 bases). The V end was cut by 7 bases, the J end by 4 bases, with 7 bases between. CDR3 length: 11 amino acids. Germline CDR1 is MNHEY and CDR2 is SVGAGI. The CDR3: CASTGAYGYTF. CDR3 DNA: TGTGCCAGCACAGGGGCCTATGGCTACACCTTC.

The CDR3 reads CASSTIRDPSSYEQYF. In nucleotides, the CDR3 is TGTGCCAGCAGCACCATCAGAGACCCAAGTTCCTACGAGCAGTACTTC. The chain carries TRBV27 and TRBJ2-7; D not certain. V lost 6 bases and J lost 1, with 19 bases in between. Germline assignment: CDR1 MNHEY and CDR2 SMNVEV (reference sequence). CDR3 length: 16 amino acids.

A single count supports this clone. The chain combines TRBV5-5 with TRBJ2-7; D uncertain. Germline V gives CDR1 SGHKS, CDR2 YYEKEE (reference sequence). This CDR3 contains 15 residues. Trimming removed 5 bases from V and 2 bases from J, with 17 bases in between. CDR3 in DNA: TGTGCCAGCAGGTCTGCGCCGACTCCAACCTACGAGCAGTACTTC. It encodes CASRSAPTPTYEQYF.

The gene calls are TRBV4-3 and TRBJ1-1; D might be TRBD1 (6 bases). The CDR3 is 16 amino acids. Germline V gene data show CDR1 as LGHNA and CDR2 as YSLEER. The V end lost 2 bases, the J end lost 2 bases, and 15 bases lay between the germline ends. The CDR3 sequence is CASSQSERQDNTEAFF. In nucleotides, the CDR3 is TGCGCCAGCAGCCAAAGCGAGAGACAGGATAACACTGAAGCTTTCTTT.

The CDR3 nucleotides are TGTGCCAGCAGCTTGGCATATGGTCTAGCGGGAACAGATACGCAGTATTTT. Translating gives CASSLAYGLAGTDTQYF. The V gene is TRBV5-4, the J gene TRBJ2-3; the match to TRBD2 covers 9 bases. V trimming: 0 bases; J trimming: 3 bases; junction bases outside the gene matches: 8. Per germline, CDR1 SGHNT and CDR2 YYREEE (reference sequence). The CDR3 covers 17 residues.

The V and J genes are TRBV12-5 and TRBJ1-2; D ambiguous. The CDR3 loop spans 11 amino acids. Trimming took off 4 bases at V and 8 bases at J, with 8 bases between the two ends. Germline V gene sequence: CDR1 LGHNT, CDR2 FRNRAP. CDR3 region: CASGSGHGYTF. In DNA form, the CDR3 reads TGTGCTAGTGGTTCTGGTCACGGCTACACCTTC.